This TCR beta chain emerged from a study of early stage breast cancer tumors. The wider study: Each sample averaged approximately 10-fold read coverage.

This clone is a singleton in its sample. Each tumor contributed about 20-55 mg of diced tissue. Each sample had two DNA replicates, 0.5 ug blood or around 1.6 ug tissue. Sequencing was performed with immunoSEQ multiplex PCR; in TCRdb, only in-frame clones are kept and a portion is missing. This table holds some 24,000 clones, about 70% found once. The V segment lost 4 bases and the J segment 4 bases; nucleotides outside the gene matches: 6. CDR1 and CDR2 from the germline V gene are SSHAT and FNYEAQ (reference sequence). This CDR3 comprises 15 residues. Sequenced sample: breast tumor tissue. The chain uses TRBV7-7 and TRBJ2-1; 8 bases agree with TRBD1. The sequence derives from a person between 60 and 70 years old with breast cancer. For the CDR3, the DNA is TGTGCCAGCAGCTCTGAGGACAGGGAGTACAATGAGCAGTTCTTC. This translates into CASSSEDREYNEQFF.